The rows below give T cell receptor beta chains drawn from one sample of a study of CD8 T cells in Susac syndrome. TCRdb analysed the immunoSEQ multiplex PCR reads with MiXCR anew, one entry per CDR3 protein. The sample includes approximately 190,000 distinct CDR3 sequences, approximately 95% of them seen just once. The sample taken for sequencing was CD8+ T cells from PBMCs. These receptors were taken from a human donor with Susac syndrome. The CDR3 runs from the conserved cysteine through the conserved F or W. D genes are given only for firm matches. The size of a clone is reported for some rows only, either as once, few or many, or as a class for expanded clones.

V,size,J,D,CDR3,DNA
TRBV13,-,TRBJ2-7,-,CASSSASKGEQYF,TGTGCCAGCAGCTCAGCTTCGAAGGGCGAGCAGTACTTC
TRBV28,-,TRBJ2-1,TRBD2,CASSPRLAGGIIYNEQFF,TGTGCCAGCAGTCCCCGACTAGCGGGAGGAATCATCTACAATGAGCAGTTCTTC
TRBV27,once,TRBJ2-4,-,CASSFRGVKNIQYF,TGTGCCAGCAGTTTCAGAGGGGTCAAAAACATTCAGTACTTC
TRBV5-1,-,TRBJ2-1,TRBD1,CASSRGTGVPGEQFF,TGCGCCAGCAGCCGAGGGACAGGGGTCCCGGGTGAGCAGTTCTTC
TRBV12-3/TRBV12-4,-,TRBJ1-1,-,CASSVTTGTMNTEAFF,TGTGCCAGCAGCGTGACAACCGGGACAATGAACACTGAAGCTTTCTTT
TRBV29-1,-,TRBJ1-3,-,CSVVIGDSGNTIYF,TGCAGCGTTGTGATCGGGGACTCTGGAAACACCATATATTTT
TRBV3-1,-,TRBJ2-3,-,CASSQDAMVGDTQYF,TGTGCCAGCAGCCAAGATGCTATGGTGGGAGATACGCAGTATTTT
TRBV28,-,TRBJ1-5,-,CASIGIKGPYSNQPQHF,TGTGCCAGCATTGGGATAAAGGGGCCATATAGCAATCAGCCCCAGCATTTT
TRBV7-8,few,TRBJ2-7,TRBD1,CASSTGTGSYEQYF,TGTGCCAGCAGCACCGGGACAGGGTCCTACGAGCAGTACTTC
TRBV28,-,TRBJ1-4,-,CASSFSPRVNEKLFF,TGTGCCAGCAGTTTCTCTCCCAGGGTGAATGAAAAACTGTTTTTT
TRBV5-4,-,TRBJ1-1,TRBD1,CASSRTTGVTEAFF,TGTGCCAGCAGCAGGACGACAGGGGTGACTGAAGCTTTCTTT
TRBV27,-,TRBJ2-3,-,CASSLSTSTDTQYF,TGTGCCAGCAGTTTATCGACTAGCACAGATACGCAGTATTTT
TRBV12-3/TRBV12-4,-,TRBJ2-1,-,CASSLDWWEAWDEQFF,TGTGCCAGCAGTTTAGACTGGTGGGAGGCTTGGGATGAGCAGTTCTTC
TRBV5-1,-,TRBJ2-7,-,CASSLGFRLDRSYEQYF,TGCGCCAGCAGCTTGGGATTCCGGTTAGACAGATCCTACGAGCAGTACTTC
TRBV27,-,TRBJ2-5,-,CASSLNSGVETQYF,TGTGCCAGCAGTTTAAACTCTGGCGTAGAGACCCAGTACTTC
TRBV20-1,-,TRBJ2-5,TRBD2,CSAGTSGETQYF,TGCAGTGCTGGGACTAGCGGGGAGACCCAGTACTTC
TRBV7-8,once,TRBJ2-1,-,CASRPSGNPSSYNEQFF,TGTGCCAGCAGACCATCGGGTAACCCGAGCTCCTACAATGAGCAGTTCTTC
TRBV29-1,-,TRBJ1-1,-,CSAGENTEAFF,TGCAGCGCCGGAGAGAACACTGAAGCTTTCTTT
TRBV6-5,-,TRBJ1-5,-,CASSDGARGNQPQHF,TGTGCCAGCAGTGACGGTGCACGGGGCAATCAGCCCCAGCATTTT
TRBV30,-,TRBJ1-6,-,CAWSFYNSPLHF,TGTGCCTGGAGTTTCTACAATTCACCCCTCCACTTT
TRBV28,once,TRBJ2-7,TRBD2,CASSLSGESSYEQYF,TGTGCCAGCAGTTTGAGCGGGGAGAGCTCCTACGAGCAGTACTTC
TRBV19,-,TRBJ2-2,TRBD2,CASSLWTSSTGELFF,TGTGCCAGTAGTTTATGGACTAGCAGCACCGGGGAGCTGTTTTTT
TRBV3-1,-,TRBJ1-2,TRBD1,CASSRGTGGANYGYTF,TGTGCCAGCAGCCGAGGGACAGGGGGCGCTAACTATGGCTACACCTTC
TRBV30,-,TRBJ1-6,TRBD1,CAWSSGQGVNSPLHF,TGTGCCTGGAGTTCTGGGCAGGGGGTTAATTCACCCCTCCACTTT
TRBV13,-,TRBJ2-7,TRBD1,CASSLRGQGLGYEQYF,TGTGCCAGCAGCTTAAGGGGACAGGGGTTAGGTTACGAGCAGTACTTC
TRBV11-2,-,TRBJ2-5,-,CASSLGDRVTYQETQYF,TGTGCCAGCAGCTTAGGCGACCGGGTGACCTACCAAGAGACCCAGTACTTC
TRBV2,-,TRBJ1-1,TRBD1,CASSAGGAFF,TGTGCCAGCAGTGCAGGGGGAGCTTTCTTT
TRBV7-9,-,TRBJ2-1,TRBD2,CASSLLSGAGNYDNEQFF,TGTGCCAGCAGCTTACTTAGCGGGGCGGGCAACTACGACAATGAGCAGTTCTTC
TRBV28,-,TRBJ2-7,TRBD1,CASSRWTGEYEQYF,TGTGCCAGCAGCCGTTGGACAGGGGAGTACGAGCAGTACTTC
TRBV7-2,-,TRBJ2-7,-,CASSLIPSAYEQYF,TGTGCCAGCAGCTTAATCCCCTCTGCCTACGAGCAGTACTTC
TRBV27,-,TRBJ1-1,-,CASSQGHLNTEAFF,TGTGCCAGCAGCCAGGGACACCTGAACACTGAAGCTTTCTTT
TRBV10-3,-,TRBJ1-1,-,CAISESAGPTEAFF,TGTGCCATCAGTGAGTCGGCAGGGCCCACTGAAGCTTTCTTT
TRBV28,-,TRBJ2-7,-,CASSTRDHLYEQYF,TGTGCCAGCAGTACTCGGGACCACCTCTACGAGCAGTACTTC
TRBV2,-,TRBJ2-1,-,CASSEGQLNEQFF,TGTGCCAGCAGTGAAGGACAGCTCAATGAGCAGTTCTTC
TRBV20-1,-,TRBJ2-7,TRBD1,CSATTGGLYEQYF,TGCAGTGCTACTACAGGGGGCCTCTACGAGCAGTACTTC
TRBV5-4,-,TRBJ1-6,-,CASSRVEGPLHF,TGTGCCAGCAGCCGAGTGGAGGGACCCCTCCACTTT
TRBV3-1,-,TRBJ1-2,-,CASSQIRPGTYGYTF,TGTGCCAGCAGCCAAATTCGTCCAGGGACCTATGGCTACACCTTC
TRBV9,-,TRBJ2-7,-,CASSFRDTPYEQYF,TGTGCCAGCAGCTTCCGGGACACCCCCTACGAGCAGTACTTC
TRBV18,-,TRBJ1-4,TRBD1,CASSPKDGQGRMFF,TGTGCCAGCTCACCGAAAGATGGACAGGGGAGGATGTTTTTT
TRBV29-1,-,TRBJ1-2,-,CSVDSSGVYGYTF,TGCAGCGTTGATTCTTCAGGGGTCTATGGCTACACCTTC
TRBV25-1,-,TRBJ2-7,TRBD2,CASSEASGSNYEQYF,TGTGCCAGCAGTGAAGCTAGCGGGAGTAATTACGAGCAGTACTTC
TRBV20-1,-,TRBJ1-2,-,CSAGQSQNYGYTF,TGCAGTGCTGGACAGTCCCAAAACTATGGCTACACCTTC
TRBV4-2,-,TRBJ1-2,-,CASSLGIRDGYTF,TGTGCCAGCAGCCTCGGGATCCGGGATGGCTACACCTTC
TRBV5-1,-,TRBJ2-3,TRBD2,CASRSASGGPTDTQYF,TGCGCCAGCAGGTCGGCTAGCGGGGGTCCCACAGATACGCAGTATTTT
TRBV28,-,TRBJ2-1,TRBD1,CASTWTGLNNEQFF,TGTGCCAGCACCTGGACAGGCTTAAACAATGAGCAGTTCTTC
TRBV20-1,-,TRBJ2-1,TRBD2,CSARELAGGSNNEQFF,TGCAGTGCTAGAGAACTAGCGGGGGGCTCAAACAATGAGCAGTTCTTC
TRBV9,-,TRBJ1-1,-,CASSVGKGPVEAFF,TGTGCCAGCAGCGTAGGGAAGGGGCCGGTTGAAGCTTTCTTT
TRBV5-6,once,TRBJ1-1,-,CASSLGGIEAFF,TGTGCCAGCAGCTTGGGAGGGATAGAAGCTTTCTTT
TRBV20-1,-,TRBJ1-1,-,CSAQVPGNTEAFF,TGCAGTGCTCAGGTTCCGGGGAACACTGAAGCTTTCTTT
TRBV3-1,-,TRBJ2-2,TRBD1,CASSQAGTATNTGELFF,TGTGCCAGCAGCCAAGCCGGGACAGCAACGAACACCGGGGAGCTGTTTTTT
TRBV12-3/TRBV12-4,-,TRBJ1-6,TRBD1,CASSTGEDNSPLHF,TGTGCCAGCAGTACAGGGGAGGATAATTCACCCCTCCACTTT